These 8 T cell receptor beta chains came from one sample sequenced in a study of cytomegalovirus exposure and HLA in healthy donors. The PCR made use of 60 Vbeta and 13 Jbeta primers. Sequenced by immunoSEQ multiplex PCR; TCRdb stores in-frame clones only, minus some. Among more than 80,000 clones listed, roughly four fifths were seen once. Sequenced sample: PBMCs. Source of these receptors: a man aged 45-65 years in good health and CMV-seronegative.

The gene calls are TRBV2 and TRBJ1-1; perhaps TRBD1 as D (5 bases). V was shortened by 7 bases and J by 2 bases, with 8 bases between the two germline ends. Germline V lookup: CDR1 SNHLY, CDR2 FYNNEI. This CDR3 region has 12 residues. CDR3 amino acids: CASNQGNTEAFF. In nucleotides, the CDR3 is TGTGCCAGCAATCAGGGAAACACTGAAGCTTTCTTT.

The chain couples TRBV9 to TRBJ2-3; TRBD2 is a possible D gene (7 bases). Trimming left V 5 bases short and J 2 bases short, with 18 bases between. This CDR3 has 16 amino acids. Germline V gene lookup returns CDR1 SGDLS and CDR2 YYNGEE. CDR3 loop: CASSIRTGGLTDTQYF. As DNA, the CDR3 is TGTGCCAGCAGTATCCGTACCGGGGGGCTCACAGATACGCAGTATTTT.

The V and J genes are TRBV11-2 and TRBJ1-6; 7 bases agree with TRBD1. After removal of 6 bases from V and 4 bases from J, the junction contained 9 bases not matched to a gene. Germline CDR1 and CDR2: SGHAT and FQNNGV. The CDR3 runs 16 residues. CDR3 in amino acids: CASSSPGTEYNSPLHF. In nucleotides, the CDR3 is TGTGCCAGCAGTTCTCCCGGGACAGAGTATAATTCACCCCTCCACTTT.

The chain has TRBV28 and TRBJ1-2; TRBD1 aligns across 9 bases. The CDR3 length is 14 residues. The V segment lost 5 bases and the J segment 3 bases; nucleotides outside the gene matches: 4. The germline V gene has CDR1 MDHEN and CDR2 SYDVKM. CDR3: CASSPGTGYYGYTF. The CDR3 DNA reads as TGTGCCAGCAGTCCCGGGACAGGGTACTATGGCTACACCTTC.

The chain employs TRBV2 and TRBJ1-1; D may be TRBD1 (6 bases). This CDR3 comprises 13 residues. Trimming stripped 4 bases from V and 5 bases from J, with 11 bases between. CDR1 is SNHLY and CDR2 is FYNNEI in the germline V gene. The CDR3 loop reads CASSATGSTEAFF. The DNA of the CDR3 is TGTGCCAGCAGTGCCACAGGGAGTACTGAAGCTTTCTTT.

The CDR3 reads CASSRTTGTNGYTF. CDR3 nucleotide sequence: TGTGCCAGCAGTCGGACGACAGGGACCAATGGCTACACCTTC. The chain carries TRBV6-5 and TRBJ1-2; TRBD1 matches at 7 bases. This CDR3 comprises 14 residues. Germline V gene data show CDR1 as MNHEY and CDR2 as SVGAGI. V was clipped by 5 bases and J by 6 bases; unmatched bases: 9.

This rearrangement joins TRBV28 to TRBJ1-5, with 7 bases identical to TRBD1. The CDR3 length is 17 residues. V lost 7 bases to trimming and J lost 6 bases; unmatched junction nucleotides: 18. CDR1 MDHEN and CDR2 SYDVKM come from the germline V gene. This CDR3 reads CASTPPTPNRGSQPQHF. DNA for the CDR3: TGTGCCAGCACCCCCCCCACGCCCAACAGGGGTAGTCAGCCCCAGCATTTT.

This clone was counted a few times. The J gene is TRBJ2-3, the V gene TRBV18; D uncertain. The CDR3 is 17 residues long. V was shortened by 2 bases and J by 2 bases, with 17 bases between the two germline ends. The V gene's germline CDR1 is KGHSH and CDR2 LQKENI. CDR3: CASSPRSRQGLTDTQYF. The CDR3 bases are TGTGCCAGCTCACCAAGGAGTCGGCAAGGTCTCACAGATACGCAGTATTTT.